The 15 T cell receptor beta chains in this list originate from one sample, sequenced in a study of T cell repertoires in cytomegalovirus infection. TCRdb re-derived calls from the reads in MiXCR, one entry per CDR3 protein. The sample contains almost 550,000 distinct CDR3 sequences, more than 15% of which appear only once. The specimen sequenced was CD8+ T cells from PBMCs. The receptors here all came from a human donor in good health (CMV status not recorded). Some clones in this sample may be carry-over from other donors' samples.

This clonotype was seen at least ten times. V and J are TRBV7-9 and TRBJ2-1; 7 bases match TRBD2. J was trimmed by 5 bases and V by 4 bases; bases with no gene match: 11. CDR1 and CDR2 (germline): SEHNR, FQNEAQ (reference sequence). This CDR3 spans 16 amino acids. The CDR3 reads CASSSGLPKDHNEQFF. Here the CDR3 DNA reads TGTGCCAGCAGCTCGGGACTACCGAAAGATCACAATGAGCAGTTCTTC.

The CDR3: CASSVELGTAYEQYF. CDR3 coding DNA: TGTGCCAGCAGCGTAGAACTCGGGACTGCCTACGAGCAGTACTTC. The chain employs TRBV9 and TRBJ2-7, with a weak D call TRBD2 (6 bases). CDR1 is SGDLS, CDR2 YYNGEE, per germline. Trimming shortened V by 0 bases and J by 2 bases, and 12 bases separated the two germline ends. The CDR3 contains 15 residues. The full variable domain, completed using reference TRBV9 and TRBJ2-7, is DSGVTQTPKHLITATGQRVTLRCSPRSGDLSVYWYQQSLDQGLQFLIQYYNGEERAKGNILERFSAQQFPDLHSELNLSSLELGDSALYFCASSVELGTAYEQYFGPGTRLTVT.

In this sample, this clonotype turned up many times. The chain employs TRBV11-2 and TRBJ1-3; D may be TRBD1 (5 bases). Germline V gene sequence: CDR1 SGHAT, CDR2 FQNNGV. V was cut by 6 bases and J by 0 bases, with 18 bases left in between. CDR3 length equals 17 residues. This CDR3 reads CASRLWGSDTSGNTIYF. CDR3 DNA sequence: TGTGCCAGCAGATTATGGGGATCGGACACCTCTGGAAACACCATATATTTT.

This clonotype was found many times. The chain employs TRBV10-3 and TRBJ1-3, with TRBD1 as a possible D gene (6 bases). The V gene's germline CDR1 is ENHRY and CDR2 SYGVKD. Trimming pared 6 bases from V and 2 bases from J, leaving 20 bases between. This CDR3 is built from 17 residues. The CDR3 bases are TGTGCCATCAGAACCTCCCGGGACAAATACCCTGGAAACACCATATATTTT. Amino acids: CAIRTSRDKYPGNTIYF.

There are many counts of this clonotype. The rearrangement links TRBV6-1 to TRBJ1-2, with D possibly matching TRBD1 (5 bases). CDR1 is MNHNS, CDR2 SASEGT, per germline. The CDR3 sequence is 13 residues long. The germline V and J ends were trimmed by 5 bases and 3 bases, with 10 bases remaining between them. The CDR3 sequence is CASSYTGDYGYTF. For the CDR3, the DNA is TGTGCCAGCAGTTATACAGGAGACTATGGCTACACCTTC.

This clonotype was seen ten or more times. This rearrangement joins TRBV4-1 to TRBJ1-1; D remains ambiguous. V was clipped by 6 bases and J by 0 bases, with 8 bases between them. The CDR3 has 13 amino acids. CDR1 is MGHRA, CDR2 YSYEKL, per germline. CDR3 loop: CASSQKLNTEAFF. CDR3 bases: TGCGCCAGCAGTCAGAAGTTGAACACTGAAGCTTTCTTT.

The chain has TRBV13 and TRBJ1-4; no definite D call. CDR1 and CDR2 from the germline V gene are PRHDT and FYEKMQ (reference sequence). The CDR3 has 18 residues. Trimming left V 1 base short and J 1 base short, with 16 bases between. CDR3 residues: CASSLDYGEGGTNEKLFF. The DNA for the CDR3 is TGTGCCAGCAGCTTAGATTACGGAGAGGGAGGAACTAATGAAAAACTGTTTTTT.

This chain links TRBV5-4 with TRBJ2-5; D is perhaps TRBD2 (6 bases). The V gene lost 3 bases and the J gene lost 4 bases, with 19 bases spanning the gap. This CDR3 comprises 16 residues. Germline CDR1 reads SGHNT; CDR2 reads YYREEE (reference sequence). The CDR3 bases are TGTGCCAGCAGCTCCCGAGGGCGGGAAGTATCAGAGACCCAGTACTTC. Amino acids: CASSSRGREVSETQYF.

This clonotype was seen a few times. V usage is TRBV27 and J usage is TRBJ2-1, with D hard to call. CDR3 length: 14 residues. Germline V gives CDR1 MNHEY, CDR2 SMNVEV (reference sequence). Trimming removed 3 bases at V and 6 bases at J, with 12 bases between. The CDR3 nucleotides are TGTGCCAGCAGTTTGGCCCTCGGAGTCAATGAGCAGTTCTTC. Amino acid sequence: CASSLALGVNEQFF.

This clonotype was counted many times. The gene calls are TRBV12-3 or TRBV12-4 and TRBJ2-2; possible D gene TRBD1, 5 bases. V lost 1 base and J lost 0, with 12 bases in between. This CDR3 has 17 amino acids. CDR3 sequence: CASSLVVRTTNTGELFF. The DNA of the CDR3 is TGTGCCAGCAGTTTAGTAGTGAGGACAACGAACACCGGGGAGCTGTTTTTT.

The chain recombines TRBV9 with TRBJ1-2, with D possibly being TRBD1 (5 bases). The CDR3 is 14 residues long. The germline CDR1 and CDR2 sequences are SGDLS and YYNGEE. The V end lost 0 bases, the J end lost 6 bases, and 12 bases lay between the germline ends. This chain's CDR3 is CASSVGGTADGYTF. CDR3 nucleotides: TGTGCCAGCAGCGTAGGGGGGACTGCGGATGGCTACACCTTC.

This clonotype was seen repeatedly, ten times or more. The chain employs TRBV12-5 and TRBJ1-2; TRBD1 might be the D (5 bases). The CDR3 sequence is 15 residues long. V was trimmed by 0 bases and J by 4 bases, leaving 12 bases between them. Germline loops: CDR1 LGHNT, CDR2 FRNRAP. CDR3: CASGLVGVSTYGYTF. The CDR3 DNA reads TGTGCTAGTGGTTTGGTAGGGGTAAGCACCTATGGCTACACCTTC.

This clonotype was counted between two and nine times. The V call is TRBV20-1, the J call TRBJ1-5; D not resolved. Germline CDR1 and CDR2: DFQATT and SNEGSKA (reference sequence). CDR3 length equals 16 residues. The V end was cut by 0 bases, the J end by 0 bases, with 12 bases between. The CDR3 loop is CSARDFPGSSNQPQHF. The CDR3 DNA reads as TGCAGTGCTAGAGATTTTCCAGGAAGTAGCAATCAGCCCCAGCATTTT.

The chain combines TRBV6-6 with TRBJ2-3; TRBD2 aligns across 9 bases. CDR1 and CDR2 (germline): MNHNY, SVGAGI (reference sequence). The CDR3 is 20 amino acids. Trimming removed 0 bases from V and 0 bases from J; junction bases left unmatched: 13. CDR3 in DNA: TGTGCCAGCAGTTACTCTAGGCTAGCGGGAAGTCCGTCTAGCACAGATACGCAGTATTTT. This sequence encodes CASSYSRLAGSPSSTDTQYF.

The V and J genes are TRBV23-1 and TRBJ2-3; D could derive from TRBD1 or TRBD2 (5 bases each). TRBV23-1 is sorted into the ORF group, with uncertain function. V was trimmed by 10 bases and J by 1 base, leaving 15 bases between them. CDR3 size: 14 residues. The CDR3 nucleotides read TGCGCCAACTTACGGGACCGATGCACAGATACGCAGTATTTT. This encodes CANLRDRCTDTQYF.